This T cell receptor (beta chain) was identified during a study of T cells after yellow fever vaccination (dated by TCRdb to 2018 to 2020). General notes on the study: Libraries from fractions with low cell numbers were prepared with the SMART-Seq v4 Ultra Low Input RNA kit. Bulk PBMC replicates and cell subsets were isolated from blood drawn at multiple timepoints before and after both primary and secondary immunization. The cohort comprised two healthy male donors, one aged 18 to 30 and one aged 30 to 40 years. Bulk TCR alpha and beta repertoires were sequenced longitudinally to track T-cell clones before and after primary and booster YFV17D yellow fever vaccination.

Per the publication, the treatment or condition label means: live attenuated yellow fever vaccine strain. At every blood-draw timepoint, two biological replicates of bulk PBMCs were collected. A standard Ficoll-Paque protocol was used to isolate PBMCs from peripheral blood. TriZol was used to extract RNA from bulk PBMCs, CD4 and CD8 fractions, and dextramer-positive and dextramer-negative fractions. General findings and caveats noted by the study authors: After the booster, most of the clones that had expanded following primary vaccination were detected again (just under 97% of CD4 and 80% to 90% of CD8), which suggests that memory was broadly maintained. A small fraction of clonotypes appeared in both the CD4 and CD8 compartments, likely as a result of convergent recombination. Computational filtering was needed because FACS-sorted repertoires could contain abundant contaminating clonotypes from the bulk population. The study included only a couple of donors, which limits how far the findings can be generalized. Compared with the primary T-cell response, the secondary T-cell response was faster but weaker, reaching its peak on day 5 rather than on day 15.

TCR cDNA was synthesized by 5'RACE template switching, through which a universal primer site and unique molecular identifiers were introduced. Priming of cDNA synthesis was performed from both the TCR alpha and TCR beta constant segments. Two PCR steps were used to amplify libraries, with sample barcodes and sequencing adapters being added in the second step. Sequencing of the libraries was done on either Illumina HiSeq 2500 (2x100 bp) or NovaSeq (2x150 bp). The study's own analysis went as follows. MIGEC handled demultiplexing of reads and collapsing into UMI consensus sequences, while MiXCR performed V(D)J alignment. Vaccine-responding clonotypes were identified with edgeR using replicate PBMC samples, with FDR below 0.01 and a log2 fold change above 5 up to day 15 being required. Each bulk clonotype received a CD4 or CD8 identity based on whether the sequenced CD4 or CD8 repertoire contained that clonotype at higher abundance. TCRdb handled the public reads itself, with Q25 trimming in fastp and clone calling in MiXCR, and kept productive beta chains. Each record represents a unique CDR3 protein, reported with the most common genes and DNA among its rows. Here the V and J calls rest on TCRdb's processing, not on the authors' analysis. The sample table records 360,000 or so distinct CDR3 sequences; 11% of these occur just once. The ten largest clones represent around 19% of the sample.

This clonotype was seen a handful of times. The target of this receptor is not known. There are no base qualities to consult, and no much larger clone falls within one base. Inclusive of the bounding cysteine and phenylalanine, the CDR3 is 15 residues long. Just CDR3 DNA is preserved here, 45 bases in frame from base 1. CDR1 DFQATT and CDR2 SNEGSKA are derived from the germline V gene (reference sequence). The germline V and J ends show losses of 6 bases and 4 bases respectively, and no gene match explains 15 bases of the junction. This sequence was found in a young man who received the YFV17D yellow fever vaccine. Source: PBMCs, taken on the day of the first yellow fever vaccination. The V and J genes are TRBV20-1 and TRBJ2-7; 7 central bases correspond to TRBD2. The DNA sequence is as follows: TGCAGTGCCCCTTTCTATAGCGGGTTACGTTACGAGCAGTACTTC. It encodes CSAPFYSGLRYEQYF.